The 23 T cell receptor beta chains below all came from one sample that was sequenced in a study of shared clonotypes between healthy human individuals. Using immunoSEQ multiplex PCR, the repertoire was profiled, and TCRdb retains in-frame clones only, with some absent. Among around 500,000 clones listed, roughly 80% were seen once. Material: PBMCs. These receptors were obtained from a woman aged 40-49 years in good health. Some clones in this sample may be carry-over from other donors' samples.

Details on this clone: A far larger clone is off by one base, so a read error is likely. This specimen includes other DNA sequences encoding the same CDR3. The V and J genes are TRBV5-6 and TRBJ2-3; 8 nucleotides line up with TRBD2. CDR1 and CDR2 (germline): SGHDT, YYEEEE. Trimming removed 5 bases from V and 6 bases from J; junction bases left unmatched: 20. CDR3 length equals 18 residues. The CDR3 DNA reads TGTGCCAGCAGTTCAGGACTGGCGGGAGGACTTCCGGGGGATACGCAGTATTTT. Translated, it gives CASSSGLAGGLPGDTQYF.

Only a few counts were recorded for this clone. The chain employs TRBV11-2 and TRBJ2-5; 7 bases map to TRBD2. The trim removed 4 bases at V and 5 bases at J, leaving 7 bases unmatched. Per the germline V gene, CDR1 is SGHAT and CDR2 is FQNNGV. The CDR3 spans 14 residues. The CDR3 protein is CASSSGPAGETQYF. Here the CDR3 DNA reads TGTGCCAGCAGCTCGGGACCAGCGGGGGAGACCCAGTACTTC. Supplemented by reference TRBV11-2 and TRBJ2-5, the full variable domain reads EAGVAQSPRYKIIEKRQSVAFWCNPISGHATLYWYQQILGQGPKLLIQFQNNGVVDDSQLPKDRFSAERLKGVDSTLKIQPAKLEDSAVYLCASSSGPAGETQYFGPGTRLLVL.

Details on this clone: A far larger clone is one base from this, pointing to a likely read error. This chain uses TRBV11-2 with TRBJ2-7; D unresolved. Per the germline V gene, CDR1 is SGHAT and CDR2 is FQNNGV. The CDR3 length is 11 residues. The V end lost 6 bases, the J end lost 3 bases, and 6 bases lay between the germline ends. CDR3 DNA: TGTGCCAGCAGATACAGCTACGAGCAGTACTTC. This encodes CASRYSYEQYF.

The rearrangement links TRBV18 to TRBJ2-4; 9 bases agree with TRBD1. V shed 2 bases and J 3 bases; nucleotides not matched to a gene: 5. This CDR3 has 16 residues. From germline, CDR1 is KGHSH and CDR2 LQKENI. In DNA, the CDR3 is TGTGCCAGCTCACCAAGGGACAGGGATAACAAAAACATTCAGTACTTC. It specifies CASSPRDRDNKNIQYF.

In the case of this clone: Other DNA sequences in this sample translate to the same CDR3. V gene TRBV7-9 combines with J gene TRBJ2-7; D gene ambiguous. Germline-derived CDR1 and CDR2 are SEHNR and FQNEAQ (reference sequence). The CDR3 contains 12 residues. Trimming took 3 bases from V and 0 from J, leaving 3 bases between them. CDR3 loop: CASSFSSYEQYF. The CDR3 DNA reads as TGTGCCAGCAGCTTCTCCTCCTACGAGCAGTACTTC.

This clone was picked up one time. V gene TRBV5-1 combines with J gene TRBJ2-5; TRBD2 is a possible D gene (6 bases). V gave up 4 bases and J gave up 4 bases, with 14 bases separating them. Germline V gene sequence: CDR1 SGHRS, CDR2 YFSETQ. This CDR3 has 14 residues. The CDR3 bases are TGCGCCAGCAGCCCGGGAGTGTCAGGAGAGACCCAGTACTTC. Translating it yields CASSPGVSGETQYF.

V gene TRBV27 combines with J gene TRBJ2-3; TRBD1 matches 9 bases. The CDR3 is 14 residues long. Germline CDR1 is MNHEY and CDR2 is SMNVEV (reference sequence). V was clipped by 4 bases and J by 6 bases; unmatched bases: 5. CDR3 sequence (DNA): TGTGCCAGCAGTTCTACAGGGGGCTCGGATACGCAGTATTTT. Its translation is CASSSTGGSDTQYF.

For this clone: A read error is the likely source, as a far larger clone sits one nucleotide away. DNA for the CDR3: TGTGCCAGCAGTGGGGGACCGGACCTTGAAGCTCTCTTT. As protein: CASSGGPDLEALF. V and J are TRBV2 and TRBJ1-1, with D perhaps matching TRBD1 (5 bases). This CDR3 has 13 amino acids. Germline V gene data show CDR1 as SNHLY and CDR2 as FYNNEI. Based on the CDR3 plus reference TRBV2 and TRBJ1-1, the full variable domain is EPEVTQTPSHQVTQMGQEVILRCVPISNHLYFYWYRQILGQKVEFLVSFYNNEISEKSEIFDDQFSVERPDGSNFTLKIRSTKLEDSAMYFCASSGGPDLEALFGQGTRLTVV.

This clone was detected only a few times. This chain links TRBV6-5 with TRBJ1-2; 11 bases fit TRBD1. CDR1 and CDR2 (germline): MNHEY, SVGAGI. The V gene end was trimmed by 4 bases and the J gene end by 5 bases; junction bases not matched to a gene: 9. The CDR3 consists of 16 residues. The CDR3 sequence: CASSLDRGLYPYGYTF. CDR3 DNA sequence: TGTGCCAGCAGTTTGGACAGGGGGCTTTATCCGTATGGCTACACCTTC.

A remark on this clone: Sequence at one end of the junction differs from germline and may be a read error. This chain joins TRBV7-7 and TRBJ2-5, with 7 bases matching TRBD2. The CDR3 extends over 14 amino acids. Looked up from germline, CDR1 is SSHAT and CDR2 is FNYEAQ (reference sequence). CDR3 residues: CASSLGGSQETQYF. CDR3 DNA sequence: TGTGCTAGCAGCTTAGGCGGGAGCCAAGAGACCCAGTACTTC.

The chain employs TRBV5-6 and TRBJ2-7; D perhaps matches TRBD1 (5 bases). Germline CDR1 and CDR2: SGHDT and YYEEEE. This CDR3 spans 15 amino acids. The V and J ends lost 4 bases and 1 base respectively, with 15 bases between them. CDR3 region: CASSPPTDRSYEQYF. The CDR3 region has the DNA TGTGCCAGCAGCCCGCCGACAGACCGATCCTACGAGCAGTACTTC.

A word on this clone: One end of the junction fails to match germline, which may point to a read error. J is TRBJ1-2 and V is TRBV30; tentative D call: TRBD1 (5 bases). The length of the CDR3 is 14 residues. The germline CDR1 and CDR2 sequences are GTSNPN and SVGIG (reference sequence). CDR3 amino acids: CAWRRYRSNYGYTF. Here the CDR3 DNA reads TGTGCCTGGAGACGGTACAGGAGTAACTATGGCTACACCTTT.

This clone has just one count. Given a far larger clone just one base away, this is likely a sequencing read error. The genes are TRBV29-1 and TRBJ1-2; D unresolved. The CDR3 has 12 residues. Germline CDR1 and CDR2: SQVTM and ANQGSEA. CDR3 DNA: TGCAACGTTGAAGACCATAACTATGGCTACACCTTC. As protein: CNVEDHNYGYTF.

The V call is TRBV11-2, the J call TRBJ2-5; no definite D call. The V and J ends lost 0 bases and 2 bases respectively, with 13 bases between them. CDR1 and CDR2 from the germline V gene are SGHAT and FQNNGV. The CDR3 has 16 residues. DNA of the CDR3: TGTGCCAGCAGCTTAGAAGCGTCGCGGAGACAAGAGACCCAGTACTTC. Translation gives CASSLEASRRQETQYF.

This clone was picked up one time. This probably arose from a read error, given a far larger clone one base away. Other DNA sequences in this specimen translate into the identical CDR3. The rearrangement uses TRBV2 and TRBJ2-1; D gene uncertain. V was shortened by 9 bases and J by 2 bases, with 11 bases between the two germline ends. CDR3 size: 13 residues. Looked up from germline, CDR1 is SNHLY and CDR2 is FYNNEI. CDR3 bases: TGTGCCAGTCACCGTGACGCCTACAATGAGCAGTTCTTC. Its translation: CASHRDAYNEQFF.

This chain joins TRBV11-2 and TRBJ2-1, with D tentatively TRBD1 (5 bases). Trimming left V 6 bases short and J 0 bases short, with 12 bases between. CDR3 size: 15 residues. Germline CDR1 and CDR2: SGHAT and FQNNGV. The CDR3 region is CASSQNRGSYNEQFF. CDR3 bases: TGTGCCAGCAGTCAGAATAGGGGCTCCTACAATGAGCAGTTCTTC.

This clone appeared a single time. A far larger clone lies a single base away; this is likely a read error. Distinct nucleotide sequences in the sample also encode this CDR3. The rearrangement links TRBV6-1 to TRBJ1-1; unclear D gene. CDR1 MNHNS and CDR2 SASEGT come from the germline V gene. The CDR3 spans 12 residues. The CDR3 coding sequence is TGTGCCAGCAGTGCCCAGGTCTCTGAAGCCTTCTTT. This codes for CASSAQVSEAFF.

This clone was seen only once. The rearrangement links TRBV6-5 to TRBJ1-5; the D is unclear. The CDR3 extends over 15 amino acids. Trimming removed 2 bases from V and 2 bases from J, with 10 bases in between. Per germline, CDR1 MNHEY and CDR2 SVGAGI. CDR3 region: CASSYGGSGNQPQHF. DNA for the CDR3: TGTGCCAGCAGTTACGGAGGGAGTGGCAATCAGCCCCAGCATTTT.

This clone was observed at least ten times. The V gene is TRBV6-1, the J gene TRBJ2-1; D gene unclear. CDR1 and CDR2 from the germline V gene are MNHNS and SASEGT. Between the trimmed V and J ends, which lost 4 bases and 8 bases, there was a span of 9 bases. The length of the CDR3 is 12 residues. The CDR3 loop reads CASSVTFDEQFF. CDR3 DNA: TGTGCCAGCAGTGTGACCTTCGATGAGCAGTTCTTC.

This chain links TRBV6-1 with TRBJ2-7, with 9 bases identical to TRBD1. The CDR3 extends over 13 amino acids. Germline loops: CDR1 MNHNS, CDR2 SASEGT. The V gene end was trimmed by 8 bases and the J gene end by 5 bases; junction bases not matched to a gene: 7. CDR3 in amino acids: CASQWTGVNEQYF. CDR3 coding DNA: TGTGCCAGCCAGTGGACAGGGGTCAACGAGCAGTACTTC.

The genes are TRBV14 and TRBJ1-5; D gene uncertain. The germline CDR1 and CDR2 sequences are SGHDN and FVKESK. V dropped 2 bases and J dropped 7 bases, with 9 bases sitting between them. The CDR3 totals 13 residues. CDR3 in amino acids: CASSQSDLQPQHF. CDR3 bases: TGTGCCAGCAGCCAATCCGATCTCCAGCCCCAGCATTTT.

This clone was counted a single time. The gene calls are TRBV5-6 and TRBJ2-7, with 10 bases matching TRBD2. Germline assignment: CDR1 SGHDT and CDR2 YYEEEE. V trimming: 5 bases; J trimming: 3 bases; junction bases outside the gene matches: 8. CDR3 length: 15 amino acids. CDR3 protein: CASRIAGGPDYEQYF. The CDR3 DNA follows: TGTGCCAGCAGAATAGCGGGAGGCCCTGACTACGAGCAGTACTTC.

The chain recombines TRBV19 with TRBJ2-5; TRBD1 is a possible D gene (6 bases). The CDR3 sequence is 13 residues long. CDR1 is LNHDA and CDR2 is SQIVND in the germline V gene (reference sequence). V was pared by 1 base and J by 5 bases, with 8 bases between. The CDR3 here is CASSIGGRETQYF. DNA of the CDR3: TGTGCCAGTAGTATAGGGGGGCGGGAGACCCAGTACTTC.